This TCR beta chain comes out of a study of early T cells in non-severe SARS-CoV-2 infection. CDR3 size: 14 residues. Germline V CDR1 and CDR2: SEHNR, FQNEAQ (reference sequence). V dropped 5 bases and J dropped 9 bases, with 19 bases sitting between them. This clonotype has more than one count but fewer than ten. Unique molecular identifiers were affixed to single, distinct cDNA molecules. TCRdb passed the 5' RACE reads through MiXCR, listing each CDR3 protein once. The data show about 81,000 distinct CDR3 sequences, around 15% seen once. This clonotype was sampled from an adult who was a healthcare worker with PCR-confirmed SARS-CoV-2 infection or an uninfected control (not recorded which). The specimen was whole blood. J is TRBJ2-5 and V is TRBV7-9; perhaps TRBD1 as D (6 bases). For the CDR3, the DNA is TGTGCCAGCAGCAATCAGGGGTTGCTGGATCCCCAGTACTTC. Translated: CASSNQGLLDPQYF.